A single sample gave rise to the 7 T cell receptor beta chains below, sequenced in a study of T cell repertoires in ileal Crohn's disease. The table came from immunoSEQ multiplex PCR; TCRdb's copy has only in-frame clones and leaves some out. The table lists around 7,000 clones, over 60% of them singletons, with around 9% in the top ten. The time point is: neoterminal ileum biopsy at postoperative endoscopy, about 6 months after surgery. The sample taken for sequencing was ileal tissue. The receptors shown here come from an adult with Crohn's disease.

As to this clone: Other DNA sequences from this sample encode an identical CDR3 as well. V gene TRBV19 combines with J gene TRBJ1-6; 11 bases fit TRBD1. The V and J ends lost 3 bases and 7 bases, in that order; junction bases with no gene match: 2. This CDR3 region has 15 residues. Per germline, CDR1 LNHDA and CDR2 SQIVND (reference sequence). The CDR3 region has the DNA TGTGCCAGTAGTATGGGGACAGGGGGAAATTCACCCCTCCACTTT. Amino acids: CASSMGTGGNSPLHF.

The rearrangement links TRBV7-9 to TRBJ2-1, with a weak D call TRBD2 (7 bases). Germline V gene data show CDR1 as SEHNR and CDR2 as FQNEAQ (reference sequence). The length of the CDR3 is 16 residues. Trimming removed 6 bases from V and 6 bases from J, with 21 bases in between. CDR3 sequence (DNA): TGTGCCAGCAGAGTTGAAGGGGGAGGGGCGGGCAATGAGCAGTTCTTC. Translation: CASRVEGGGAGNEQFF.

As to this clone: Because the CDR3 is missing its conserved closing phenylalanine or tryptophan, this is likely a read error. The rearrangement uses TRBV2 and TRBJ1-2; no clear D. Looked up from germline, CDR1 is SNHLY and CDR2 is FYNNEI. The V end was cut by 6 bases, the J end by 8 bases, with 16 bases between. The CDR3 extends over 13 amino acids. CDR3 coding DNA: TGTGCCAGCAGCGCGGGCCGGCTAGGCGGCTACACCTCC. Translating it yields CASSAGRLGGYTS.

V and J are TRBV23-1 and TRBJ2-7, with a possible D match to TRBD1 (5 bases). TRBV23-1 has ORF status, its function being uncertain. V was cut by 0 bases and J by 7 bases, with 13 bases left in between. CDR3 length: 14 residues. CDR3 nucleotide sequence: TGCGCCAGCAGTCAATCTTTCAGGGATGGGGAGCAGTACTTC. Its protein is CASSQSFRDGEQYF.

The CDR3 DNA reads TGTGCCAGCAGCTTTAGAAGACTCCCGTCGTACGAGCAGTACTTC. As protein: CASSFRRLPSYEQYF. V and J are TRBV5-6 and TRBJ2-7; D is unresolved. Trimming removed 2 bases at V and 4 bases at J, with 16 bases between. The CDR3 contains 15 residues. Germline CDR1 SGHDT, CDR2 YYEEEE.

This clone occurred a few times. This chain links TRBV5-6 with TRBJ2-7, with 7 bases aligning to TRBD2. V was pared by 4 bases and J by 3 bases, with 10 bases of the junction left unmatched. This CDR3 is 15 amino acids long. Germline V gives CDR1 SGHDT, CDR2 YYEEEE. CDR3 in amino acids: CASSPNPSGFYEQYF. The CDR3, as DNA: TGTGCCAGCAGCCCCAACCCTAGCGGTTTCTACGAGCAGTACTTC.

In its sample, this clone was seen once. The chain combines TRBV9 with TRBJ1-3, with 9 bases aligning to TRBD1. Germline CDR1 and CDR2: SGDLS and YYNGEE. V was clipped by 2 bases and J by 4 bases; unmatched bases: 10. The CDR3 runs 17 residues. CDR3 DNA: TGTGCCAGCAGCGTCACCCCGGGACAGGGTAAAGGAAACACCATATATTTT. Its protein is CASSVTPGQGKGNTIYF.